These 30 T cell receptor beta chains came from one sample sequenced in a study of blood T cell repertoires in COVID-19. TCRdb's table, derived via immunoSEQ multiplex PCR, lists solely in-frame clones and lacks some. The table has 150,000 to 170,000 clones, approximately 81% seen once. Sequenced sample: peripheral blood. The origin of the receptors is a woman aged 60-75 years with COVID-19, enrolled during active disease.

The chain is built from TRBV21-1 and TRBJ2-1; the tabulated D call, TRBD2, remains unverified against the DNA. TRBV21-1 is an annotated pseudogene. The CDR3 length is 13 residues. The CDR3 DNA follows: TGTGCCAGCAAAAAGAGGGATTACAATGAGCAGTTCTTC. Protein sequence: CASKKRDYNEQFF.

This chain connects TRBV7-3 to TRBJ2-7; 11 positions agree with TRBD2. This CDR3 has 15 residues. The J segment lost 5 bases and the V segment lost 5 bases, leaving 8 bases of the junction unmatched. The germline V gene encodes CDR1 SGHTA and CDR2 FQGTGA. The CDR3 sequence: CASSRTSGSFNEQYF. The DNA of the CDR3 is TGTGCCAGCAGCCGAACTAGCGGGAGTTTCAACGAGCAGTACTTC.

Written as DNA, the CDR3 is TGTGCCAGCAGGGACACATACTCCTATAATTCACCCCTCCACTTT. Its translation: CASRDTYSYNSPLHF. V and J are TRBV6-5 and TRBJ1-6; perhaps TRBD1 as D (5 bases). The CDR3 length is 15 residues. V gave up 6 bases and J gave up 0 bases, with 9 bases separating them. The germline V gene has CDR1 MNHEY and CDR2 SVGAGI.

The rearrangement links TRBV9 to TRBJ2-4; 9 bases are shared with TRBD2. CDR3 length equals 16 residues. The V segment lost 3 bases and the J segment 3 bases; nucleotides outside the gene matches: 7. CDR1 is SGDLS, CDR2 YYNGEE, per germline. The CDR3 loop reads CASSALAGDGKNIQYF. The CDR3 coding sequence is TGTGCCAGCAGCGCTTTAGCGGGAGACGGCAAAAACATTCAGTACTTC.

The CDR3 DNA reads as TGCGCCAGCAGCTTGGTCGGACCGCAGGGGGACGAGCAGTACTTC. This translates into CASSLVGPQGDEQYF. The chain carries TRBV5-1 and TRBJ2-7; 7 nucleotides agree with TRBD1. CDR1 is SGHRS and CDR2 is YFSETQ in the germline V gene. This CDR3 region has 15 residues. Trimming at V came to 0 bases and at J to 5 bases, leaving 8 bases not matched to a gene.

This rearrangement joins TRBV10-3 to TRBJ1-2; 7 bases agree with TRBD1. This CDR3 is built from 14 residues. Germline CDR1 and CDR2: ENHRY and SYGVKD. Trimming took 2 bases from V and 10 from J; bases not matched to a gene: 10. CDR3 loop: CAISETLGQLDYTF. DNA for the CDR3: TGTGCCATCAGTGAGACCCTGGGACAGTTAGACTACACCTTC.

The chain employs TRBV9 and TRBJ1-5; D not resolved. The CDR3 has 15 amino acids. Per germline, CDR1 SGDLS and CDR2 YYNGEE. The V end was cut by 0 bases, the J end by 7 bases, with 14 bases between. CDR3: CASSVAGEEDQPQHF. The DNA for the CDR3 is TGTGCCAGCAGCGTAGCTGGGGAGGAAGACCAGCCCCAGCATTTT.

The chain combines TRBV2 with TRBJ2-2, with D possibly being TRBD1 (6 bases). In germline, CDR1 is SNHLY, CDR2 FYNNEI. Trimming stripped 7 bases from V and 1 base from J, with 13 bases between. The CDR3 totals 15 residues. The CDR3 nucleotides read TGTGCCAGCATGCAAGGGGGTTGGAACACCGGGGAGCTGTTTTTT. Amino acid sequence: CASMQGGWNTGELFF.

The chain employs TRBV9 and TRBJ2-2; TRBD2 matches at 14 bases. Germline values: CDR1 SGDLS, CDR2 YYNGEE. After removal of 4 bases from V and 3 bases from J, the junction contained 8 bases not matched to a gene. The CDR3 is 18 residues long. DNA of the CDR3: TGTGCCAGCAGCCTCGGACTAGCGGGAGGAGGGGACACCGGGGAGCTGTTTTTT. As protein: CASSLGLAGGGDTGELFF.

Points on this clone: Other DNA variants within this sample encode the same CDR3. This chain connects TRBV10-3 to TRBJ1-1; D possibly corresponds to TRBD1 (6 bases). The CDR3 runs to 14 residues. Trimming took off 6 bases at V and 7 bases at J, with 18 bases between the two ends. Germline V gene sequence: CDR1 ENHRY, CDR2 SYGVKD. The DNA of the CDR3 is TGTGCCATCAGGGGGGACGTTAAAGGGGGTGAAGCTTTCTTT. It encodes CAIRGDVKGGEAFF.

This clone was counted once. This sequence joins TRBV6-5 and TRBJ2-7; weak D call: TRBD2 (6 bases). Looked up from germline, CDR1 is MNHEY and CDR2 is SVGAGI. This CDR3 is built from 14 residues. The ends were cut back, 5 bases at V and 3 bases at J, with 14 bases in the middle. This chain's CDR3 is CASSLSRGLYEQYF. In DNA, the CDR3 is TGTGCCAGCAGTCTGTCGCGGGGCCTCTACGAGCAGTACTTC.

The chain couples TRBV7-6 to TRBJ1-5; D perhaps matches TRBD1 (6 bases). The germline V gene encodes CDR1 SGHVS and CDR2 FNYEAQ. CDR3 length: 16 residues. V was pared by 5 bases and J by 11 bases, with 25 bases between. CDR3 DNA: TGTGCCAGCAGCCCCCAAAGCAGGGGCCGGGTGCAGACCCAGCATTTT. Its translation is CASSPQSRGRVQTQHF.

The chain recombines TRBV5-1 with TRBJ1-2; TRBD1 might be the D (5 bases). V shed 0 bases and J shed 4 bases, with 7 bases lying between them. Germline loops: CDR1 SGHRS, CDR2 YFSETQ. The CDR3 contains 13 residues. The CDR3 DNA is TGCGCCAGCAGCTTGGCCGACAGCTATGGCTACACCTTC. This encodes CASSLADSYGYTF.

With regard to this clone: This specimen includes other DNA sequences encoding the same CDR3. J is TRBJ1-4 and V is TRBV7-2; no clear D. The CDR3 is 14 residues long. The V end was cut by 5 bases, the J end by 0 bases, with 7 bases between. Germline V gene lookup returns CDR1 SGHTA and CDR2 FQGNSA. The chain's CDR3 is CASSRDSTNEKLFF. In DNA, the CDR3 is TGTGCCAGCAGCCGGGATTCAACTAATGAAAAACTGTTTTTT.

The chain links TRBV9 to TRBJ2-5; no definite D call. Trimming removed 0 bases at V and 5 bases at J, with 17 bases between. The CDR3 spans 16 residues. Germline V lookup: CDR1 SGDLS, CDR2 YYNGEE. CDR3 coding DNA: TGTGCCAGCAGCGTAGACCCTGAACCAGGCTGGGAGACCCAGTACTTC. Translating gives CASSVDPEPGWETQYF.

The chain carries TRBV5-1 and TRBJ2-5; maybe TRBD1 (5 bases). The V end lost 3 bases, the J end lost 0 bases, and 12 bases lay between the germline ends. Per the germline V gene, CDR1 is SGHRS and CDR2 is YFSETQ. The CDR3 length is 15 residues. CDR3 residues: CASSSTAAYQETQYF. The CDR3 region has the DNA TGCGCCAGCAGCTCGACAGCCGCTTACCAAGAGACCCAGTACTTC.

V is TRBV19 and J is TRBJ1-5, with 9 nucleotides matching TRBD1. The J segment lost 4 bases and the V segment lost 4 bases, leaving 11 bases of the junction unmatched. Germline CDR1 reads LNHDA; CDR2 reads SQIVND (reference sequence). CDR3 length: 17 amino acids. The CDR3 DNA sequence: TGTGCCAGTAGTAGGAGTGCCGGGACAGGGCCGAATCAGCCCCAGCATTTT. Translation: CASSRSAGTGPNQPQHF.

This clone was seen only a few times. This chain joins TRBV7-9 and TRBJ2-5; D is perhaps TRBD1 (8 bases). CDR3 length equals 18 residues. Germline V gene lookup returns CDR1 SEHNR and CDR2 FQNEAQ (reference sequence). Deletions cut 4 bases from V and 5 bases from J, with 26 bases between. CDR3 bases: TGTGCCAGCAGCTCCTACCGAGGACAGGGAGGGAGCCTGGAGACCCAGTACTTC. Translating it yields CASSSYRGQGGSLETQYF.

The J gene is TRBJ1-3, the V gene TRBV11-2; no clear D gene. CDR3 length equals 15 residues. Germline V gives CDR1 SGHAT, CDR2 FQNNGV. V gave up 1 base and J gave up 4 bases, with 11 bases separating them. The CDR3 DNA reads TGTGCCAGCAGCTTAGGTGCTACTAGAGGAAACACCATATATTTT. This codes for CASSLGATRGNTIYF.

This chain connects TRBV7-3 to TRBJ2-3; 8 bases agree with TRBD2. CDR3 length: 16 amino acids. Trimming cost V 5 bases and J 4 bases; bases outside gene matches: 11. Per germline, CDR1 SGHTA and CDR2 FQGTGA. In DNA, the CDR3 is TGTGCCAGCAGCCCAAGACCCGCGGGGGGCTCAGATACGCAGTATTTT. Its protein is CASSPRPAGGSDTQYF. The whole variable domain, filled in from reference TRBV7-3 and TRBJ2-3, reads GAGVSQTPSNKVTEKGKYVELRCDPISGHTALYWYRQSLGQGPEFLIYFQGTGAADDSGLPNDRFFAVRPEGSVSTLKIQRTERGDSAVYLCASSPRPAGGSDTQYFGPGTRLTVL.

The rearrangement uses TRBV3-1 (or the pseudogene TRBV3-2) and TRBJ1-2; D is undetermined. This CDR3 has 12 amino acids. V shed 4 bases and J shed 8 bases, with 11 bases lying between them. Looked up from germline, CDR1 is LGHDT and CDR2 is YNNKEL (reference sequence). The CDR3 DNA reads as TGTGCCAGCAGCCTCCTCTCTGGCGGCTACACCTTC. Its protein is CASSLLSGGYTF.

The V and J genes are TRBV29-1 and TRBJ1-2; D perhaps matches TRBD1 (5 bases). CDR1 is SQVTM, CDR2 ANQGSEA, per germline. The V end lost 7 bases, the J end lost 5 bases, and 26 bases lay between the germline ends. This CDR3 is built from 16 residues. The CDR3 protein is CSGEQVLGSKGYGYTF. DNA of the CDR3: TGCAGCGGGGAACAGGTTCTAGGCAGTAAAGGGTATGGCTACACCTTC.

The rearrangement uses TRBV5-1 and TRBJ1-1, with TRBD1 identical over 7 bases. The trim removed 4 bases at V and 1 base at J, leaving 10 bases unmatched. Per the germline V gene, CDR1 is SGHRS and CDR2 is YFSETQ. The CDR3 contains 16 residues. CDR3 protein: CASSIGQVTGNTEAFF. The CDR3 DNA reads as TGCGCCAGCAGCATCGGACAGGTCACGGGGAACACTGAAGCTTTCTTT.

In nucleotides, the CDR3 is TGTGCCAGCAGCTTAATGCTAGCGCGCCCCCAAGAGACCCAGTACTTC. This translates into CASSLMLARPQETQYF. The chain employs TRBV7-2 and TRBJ2-5, with a tentative D call TRBD2 (6 bases). The CDR3 consists of 16 residues. Germline V lookup: CDR1 SGHTA, CDR2 FQGNSA. Trimming pared 2 bases from V and 1 base from J, leaving 14 bases between.

The V and J genes are TRBV18 and TRBJ1-1; D uncertain. Trimming cost V 0 bases and J 1 base, with 12 bases left between them. Germline-derived CDR1 and CDR2 are KGHSH and LQKENI. This CDR3 has 16 amino acids. The CDR3 bases are TGTGCCAGCTCACCACCCTCGCGCGCGTCGAACACTGAAGCTTTCTTT. It codes for CASSPPSRASNTEAFF.

V usage is TRBV19 and J usage is TRBJ1-2; D is unresolved. This CDR3 contains 11 residues. Trimming removed 7 bases at V and 8 bases at J, with 11 bases between. The germline V gene has CDR1 LNHDA and CDR2 SQIVND (reference sequence). DNA of the CDR3: TGTGCCAGTACGGTGGAGGGAGGCTACACCTTC. This encodes CASTVEGGYTF.

This clone was seen at least ten times. The V and J genes are TRBV30 and TRBJ1-5; 7 bases are a match to TRBD1. The CDR3 totals 14 residues. Germline CDR1 and CDR2: GTSNPN and SVGIG (reference sequence). CDR3: CAASLTGDKQPQHF. The CDR3 DNA sequence: TGTGCAGCGAGCCTTACAGGGGATAAACAGCCCCAGCATTTT.

The rearrangement joins TRBV6-6 to TRBJ1-1; D is uncertain. Trimming took 7 bases from V and 1 from J, leaving 13 bases between them. The CDR3 is made up of 14 amino acids. The V gene's germline CDR1 is MNHNY and CDR2 SVGAGI (reference sequence). This chain's CDR3 is CASTHGRTNTEAFF. CDR3 DNA sequence: TGTGCCAGCACTCATGGGAGGACGAACACTGAAGCTTTCTTT.

The J gene is TRBJ2-2, the V gene TRBV7-3; D perhaps matches TRBD2 (6 bases). Trimming shortened V by 5 bases and J by 2 bases, and 12 bases separated the two germline ends. This CDR3 has 15 amino acids. The germline V gene has CDR1 SGHTA and CDR2 FQGTGA. CDR3 sequence (DNA): TGTGCCAGCAGCATCGAGCGGGTAAACACCGGGGAGCTGTTTTTT. Its translation: CASSIERVNTGELFF.

V gene TRBV29-1 combines with J gene TRBJ1-5; D might be TRBD1 (5 bases). Trimming took off 5 bases at V and 4 bases at J, with 12 bases between the two ends. This CDR3 has 13 amino acids. Per germline, CDR1 SQVTM and CDR2 ANQGSEA. CDR3 nucleotides: TGCAGCGTTAATCACGGGGGAAATCAGCCCCAGCATTTT. Translated: CSVNHGGNQPQHF.